This TCR beta chain was sequenced during a study of T cell responses to AZD1222 COVID-19 vaccine. The overall study: Both about-4-week and about-12-week second-dose recipients were combined. Study findings and constraints: Reports say nearly half of spike-specific TCRs go after unmutated variant regions. Sampled repertoires all dated from after the peak T cell response.

J was trimmed by 8 bases and V by 5 bases; bases with no gene match: 7. CDR3 length: 13 residues. In germline, CDR1 is SEHNR, CDR2 FQNEAQ (reference sequence). As concerns this clone: Its antigen is still unknown.

Data came from immunoSEQ multiplex PCR; TCRdb stores just in-frame clones and leaves some out. The data hold a few hundred thousand clones, with approximately 95% observed a single time. The TCR sequence derives from an adult in good health. This chain connects TRBV7-9 to TRBJ1-2, with 8 bases matching TRBD1. This specimen was peripheral blood, taken on day 0 of AZD1222 vaccination. CDR3 residues: CASSVGQGGGYTF. CDR3 nucleotides: TGTGCCAGCAGCGTCGGACAGGGAGGGGGCTACACCTTC.